Detailed here is one T cell receptor beta chain. Its antigen remains unknown. This CDR3 has 15 residues. V gave up 7 bases and J gave up 1 base, with 16 bases separating them. Per germline, CDR1 SNHLY and CDR2 FYNNEI. TCRdb's table, derived via immunoSEQ multiplex PCR, lists solely in-frame clones and lacks some. In the table there are some 130,000 clones, around 90% of which are singletons. This record comes from a study of T cell responses to AZD1222 COVID-19 vaccine. Overall study results and limits: Close to half of all spike-specific TCRs reportedly target regions of the variants that are unmutated. The sample set comprised mostly white British donors with more females, and clonal diversity was possibly underestimated. Only five or six AZD1222 recipients tested seropositive at baseline.

The V gene is TRBV2, the J gene TRBJ1-2; D unresolved. This specimen was peripheral blood, taken on day 0 of AZD1222 vaccination. The receptor comes from an adult in good health. The CDR3 spells CASNETPPLNYGYTF. The CDR3 nucleotides are TGTGCCAGCAACGAGACTCCACCCCTTAACTATGGCTACACCTTC.